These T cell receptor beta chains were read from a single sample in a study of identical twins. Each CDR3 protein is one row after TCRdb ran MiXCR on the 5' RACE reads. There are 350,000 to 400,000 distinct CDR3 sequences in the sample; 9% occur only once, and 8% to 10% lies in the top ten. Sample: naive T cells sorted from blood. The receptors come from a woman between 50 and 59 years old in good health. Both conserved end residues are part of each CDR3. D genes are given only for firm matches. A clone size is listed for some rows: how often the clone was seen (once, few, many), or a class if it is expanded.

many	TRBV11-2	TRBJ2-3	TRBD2	TGTGCCAGCAGCTTAGACGGCGGGAGGGCCAGCACAGATACGCAGTATTTT	CASSLDGGRASTDTQYF
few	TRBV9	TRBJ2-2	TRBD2	TGTGCCAGCAGCGTAGGGGTTAGCGGGACCGGGGAGCTGTTTTTT	CASSVGVSGTGELFF
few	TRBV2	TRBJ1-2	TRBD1	TGTGCCAGCACCGTCGAGGGGGCGGGGTATGGCTACACCTTC	CASTVEGAGYGYTF
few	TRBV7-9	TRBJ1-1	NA	TGTGCCAGCAGCCCCCCGGGGGTCCGAGCTTTCTTT	CASSPPGVRAFF
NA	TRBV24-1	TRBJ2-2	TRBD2	TGTGCCACCAGTGATTTACTTTCTAGCGGGAGACTGGGCACCGGGGAGCTGTTTTTT	CATSDLLSSGRLGTGELFF
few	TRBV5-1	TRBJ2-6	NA	TGCGCCAGCAGCCCACGAACCACAGGGCGGAGGTCTGGGGCCAACGTCCTGACTTTC	CASSPRTTGRRSGANVLTF
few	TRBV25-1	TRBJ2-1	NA	TGTGCCAGCAGTGCCCGGAGGGGCGCGTTAGCGGAAGGATACAATGAGCAGTTCTTC	CASSARRGALAEGYNEQFF
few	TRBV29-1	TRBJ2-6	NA	TGCAGCGTTGCGTTTAGGGTCTCTGGGGCCAACGTCCTGACTTTC	CSVAFRVSGANVLTF
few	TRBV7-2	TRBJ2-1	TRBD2	TGTGCCAGCACCCGAGGTGGCGGGGGGGCCGGTGAGCAGTTCTTC	CASTRGGGGAGEQFF
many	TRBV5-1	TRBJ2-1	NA	TGCGCCAGCAGCGGCGATTTCAGCTCCTACAATGAGCAGTTCTTC	CASSGDFSSYNEQFF
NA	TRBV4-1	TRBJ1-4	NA	TGCGCCAGCGGGGAACGTGGCAATGAAAAACTGTTTTTT	CASGERGNEKLFF
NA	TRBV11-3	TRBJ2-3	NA	TGTGCCAGCAGCATCACGGGGCCCTCAGATACGCAGTATTTT	CASSITGPSDTQYF
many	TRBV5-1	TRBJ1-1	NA	TGCGCCAGCAGCCTTCTCGGGTACACTGAAGCTTTCTTT	CASSLLGYTEAFF
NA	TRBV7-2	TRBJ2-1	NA	TGTGCCAGCAGCCCCCACCGAGCAGCATACAATGAGCAGTTCTTC	CASSPHRAAYNEQFF
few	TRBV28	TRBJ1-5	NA	TGTGCCAGCACCCAACTTGGGGGATCGGGCAATCAGCCCCAGCATTTT	CASTQLGGSGNQPQHF
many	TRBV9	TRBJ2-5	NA	TGTGCCAGCAGCGTCGGGACTTCCGTCCAAGAGACCCAGTACTTC	CASSVGTSVQETQYF
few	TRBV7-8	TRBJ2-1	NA	TGTGCCAGCTCCAGGAGGGTAGCATCCTACAATGAGCAGTTCTTC	CASSRRVASYNEQFF
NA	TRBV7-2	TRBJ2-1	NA	TGTGCCAGCAGCTTAGGTAACCCCGACAATGAGCAGTTCTTC	CASSLGNPDNEQFF
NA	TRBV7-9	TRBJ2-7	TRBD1	TGTGCCAGCAGCCACCGGGACAGGGCGGTAAAGCAGTACTTC	CASSHRDRAVKQYF
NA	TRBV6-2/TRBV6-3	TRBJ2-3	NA	TGTGCCAGCAGTGGTTTCACAGATACGCAGTATTTT	CASSGFTDTQYF
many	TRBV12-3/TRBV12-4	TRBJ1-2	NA	TGTGCCAGCAGTTTACGCAGGGAAGGTTATGGCTACACCTTC	CASSLRREGYGYTF
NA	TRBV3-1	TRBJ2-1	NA	TGTGCCAGCAGCCAAGTGAGGGATCCTGACAATGAGCAGTTCTTC	CASSQVRDPDNEQFF
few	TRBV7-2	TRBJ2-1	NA	TGTGCCAGCAGTTTACACGGGGGATTCTACAATGAGCAGTTCTTC	CASSLHGGFYNEQFF
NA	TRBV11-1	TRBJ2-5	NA	TGTGCCAGCAGCCACAACCCCAGGACGGAGACCCAGTACTTC	CASSHNPRTETQYF
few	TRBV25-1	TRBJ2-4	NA	TGTGCCAGCAGTGTCCCGGGGGCCAAAAACATTCAGTACTTC	CASSVPGAKNIQYF
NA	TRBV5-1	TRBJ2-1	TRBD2	TGCGCCAGCACCCGGGGGGACCTAAACAATGAGCAGTTCTTC	CASTRGDLNNEQFF
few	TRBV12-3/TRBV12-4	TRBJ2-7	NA	TGTGCCAGCAGCCTCGGGACGGAGAGCTCCTACGAGCAGTACTTC	CASSLGTESSYEQYF
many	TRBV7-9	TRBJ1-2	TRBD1	TGTGCCAGCAACTCCGGACAGGGTATCTTTGGCTATGGCTACACCTTC	CASNSGQGIFGYGYTF
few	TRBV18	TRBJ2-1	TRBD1	TGTGCCAGCTCACCAGGGTTCCGTGATATTTGGGACAGTTCCAATGAGCAGTTCTTC	CASSPGFRDIWDSSNEQFF
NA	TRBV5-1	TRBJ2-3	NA	TGCGCCAGCAGCTTGGCCGAAGTGGGTACAGATACGCAGTATTTT	CASSLAEVGTDTQYF
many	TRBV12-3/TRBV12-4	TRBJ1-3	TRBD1	TGTGCCAGCCGGTTGCCGATCAGGGGGACATTCTCTGGAAACACCATATATTTT	CASRLPIRGTFSGNTIYF
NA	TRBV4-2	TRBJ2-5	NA	TGTGCCAGCAGCCAGGAGGGAGAACAAGAGACCCAGTACTTC	CASSQEGEQETQYF
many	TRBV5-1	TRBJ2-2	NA	TGCGCCAGCGGGCAGGGGAGAAACACCGGGGAGCTGTTTTTT	CASGQGRNTGELFF
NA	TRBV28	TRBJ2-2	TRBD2	TGTGCTACCGGGACTAGCGAGAACACCGGGGAGCTGTTTTTT	CATGTSENTGELFF
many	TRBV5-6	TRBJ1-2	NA	TGTGCCAGCAGCTCGACAAACTATGGCTACACCTTC	CASSSTNYGYTF
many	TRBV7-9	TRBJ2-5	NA	TGTGCCAGCACCAAAGAGGGACTGCAAGAGACCCAGTACTTC	CASTKEGLQETQYF
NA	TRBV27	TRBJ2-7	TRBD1	TGTGCCAGCAGTAGAGACAGGGCGATATCCTACGAGCAGTACTTC	CASSRDRAISYEQYF
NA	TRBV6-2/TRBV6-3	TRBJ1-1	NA	TGTGCCAGCAACCCGACAGGCCGTTATTCTGAAGCTTTCTTT	CASNPTGRYSEAFF
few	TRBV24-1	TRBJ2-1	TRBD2	TGTGCCACCAGTGATTTTGGCCTAGCGGGAGACGGTGAGCAGTTCTTC	CATSDFGLAGDGEQFF
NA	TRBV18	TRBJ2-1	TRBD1	TGTGCCAGCTCACCTACTCTCAGCACAGGGGTGGAGTACAATGAGCAGTTCTTC	CASSPTLSTGVEYNEQFF
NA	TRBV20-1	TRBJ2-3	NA	TGCAGTGCTAGAGATCCCACCTCGGGTACGCAGTATTTT	CSARDPTSGTQYF
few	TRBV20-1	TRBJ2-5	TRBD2	TGCAGTGCTAGAGTTCTGGGACTAGGGCAAGAGACCCAGTACTTC	CSARVLGLGQETQYF
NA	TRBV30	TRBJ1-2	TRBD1	TGTGCCTGGAGTGACCGGGACAGGGGGAGACTTGACTATGGCTACACCTTC	CAWSDRDRGRLDYGYTF
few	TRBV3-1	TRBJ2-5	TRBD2	TGTGCCAGCAGCCAACCGGGAGGGCGTGAGACCCAGTACTTC	CASSQPGGRETQYF
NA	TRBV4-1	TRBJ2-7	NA	TGCGCCAGCAGCCAAGAACCAGCGCTCATAACCTACGAGCAGTACTTC	CASSQEPALITYEQYF
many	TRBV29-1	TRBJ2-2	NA	TGCAGCGTTGGGGGTGAACTAGGGACGGCCGGGGAGCTGTTTTTT	CSVGGELGTAGELFF
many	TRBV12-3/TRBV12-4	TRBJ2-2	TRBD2	TGTGCCAGCAGTTACCTACCCGGGAGGGCGGGGGGCACCGGGGAGCTGTTTTTT	CASSYLPGRAGGTGELFF
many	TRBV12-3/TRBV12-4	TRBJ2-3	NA	TGCGCCAGCAGCTTTCTAGATACGCAGTATTTT	CASSFLDTQYF
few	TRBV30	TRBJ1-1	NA	TGTGCCTGGAGTGTGGGGTCGAACACTGAAGCTTTCTTT	CAWSVGSNTEAFF
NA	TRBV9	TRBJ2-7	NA	TGTGCCAGCAGCGTAGCCTCATACCCCGACGAGCAGTACTTC	CASSVASYPDEQYF
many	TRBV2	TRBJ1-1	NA	TGTGCCAGCAGTGAAGTGGGGGGAAGGACTGAAGCTTTCTTT	CASSEVGGRTEAFF
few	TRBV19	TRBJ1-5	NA	TGTGCCAGTAGTATCCCAGGAAATCAGCCCCAGCATTTT	CASSIPGNQPQHF
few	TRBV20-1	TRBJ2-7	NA	TGCAGTGCTAGAGTTCCAGCCTCCTACGAGCAGTACTTC	CSARVPASYEQYF